The text below deals with one T cell receptor (beta chain). The antigen it binds to is not known. It has no much larger one-base neighbor in the sample; base qualities were not kept. Whole blood was collected in K2EDTA tubes by collaborating institutions according to the institutions' own protocols. For TCRbeta analysis, collaborator samples were shipped as frozen whole blood, as isolated PBMCs, or as DNA extracted from either sample type. TCRbeta CDR3 regions were amplified from genomic DNA using the immunoSEQ Assay, a bias-controlled multiplex PCR. The study's processing was this. Within the assay, amplification of reference gene primers was used to estimate how many nucleated cells each sample contained. Sequence reads were collapsed and filtered to measure the absolute abundance of every unique TCRbeta CDR3 rearrangement. For each sample, productive Simpson clonality was calculated as the square root of Simpson's diversity index over productive rearrangements. Not all clones reach the TCRdb copy of this immuneACCESS table, which keeps in-frame sequences only. Checked studies attribute under half of the gap to unresolved V genes and leave the rest unexplained. V and J calls plus clone size are reproduced from that table; the DNA served to infer D and trimming. This sample holds under 250,000 clones; 84% were observed only once. 3.5% to 4.5% of the sample goes to the ten largest clones.

The sample belongs to a study of blood T cell repertoires in COVID-19 (dated by TCRdb to the early 2020s). Broadly, across the study: Samples covering the acute and convalescent phases of COVID-19 were provided by collaborators in the United States, Italy and Spain. The material from the prospective study consisted of cDNA or gDNA derived from T cells, B-cell-depleted T cells, or PBMCs. Subjects who had been exposed to COVID-19, were actively infected with it, or had recovered from it provided the deeply sampled blood TCRbeta repertoires that made up the dataset. The repertoires were released in a freely available public database intended as a resource for research on the immune response to SARS-CoV-2. Samples were obtained from the ongoing ImmuneRACE study (first 160 participants) and from about 1,300 subjects provided by 6 global collaborators. Nearly every sample came with metadata listing a de-identified subject ID, COVID-19 status, age in years and sex. Where HLA class I and class II types were available, the types were taken from metadata supplied by the sample provider, not from assay-based typing. The study at large found these results: Clinical and demographic metadata were provided uncurated, with the amount varying by source and participant.

Reading the germline V gene (reference sequence) gives CDR1 SEHNR and CDR2 FQNEAQ. The CDR3 measures 13 amino acids from cysteine to phenylalanine. Just CDR3 DNA is preserved here, 39 bases in frame from base 1. V sheds 6 bases and J sheds 3 bases, leaving 11 bases between their ends. Sequenced sample: peripheral blood. The TCR comes from a middle-aged man with acute or convalescent COVID-19. Rearrangement joined TRBV7-9 to TRBJ1-2; the D gene assignment is ambiguous. In nucleotides, the sequence is TGTGCCAGCAGGTCGGGTTTCGACTATGGCTACACCTTC. It specifies CASRSGFDYGYTF.